A single sample gave rise to the 32 T cell receptor beta chains below, sequenced in a study of tumor and adjacent non-tumor tissue in lung cancer. The template was RNA from unsorted bulk tissue. Three rounds of nested PCR, following a modified ARM-PCR protocol, produced the TCRbeta library. TCRdb passed the multiplex PCR reads through MiXCR, listing each CDR3 protein once. The sample has over 85,000 distinct CDR3 sequences, approximately 80% seen once; the top ten hold more than 20%. Sequences were obtained from lung tumor tissue. The receptors here all came from a man aged 65-85 years with non-small cell lung cancer.

With respect to this clonotype: The conserved phenylalanine or tryptophan is not found at the CDR3 terminus, so this likely reflects a read error. The chain couples TRBV5-5 to TRBJ2-7; 8 positions match TRBD1. This CDR3 has 13 amino acids. With V trimmed by 5 bases and J by 10 bases, 11 bases remained unmatched. Germline loops: CDR1 SGHKS, CDR2 YYEKEE (reference sequence). The CDR3 DNA reads TGTGCCAGCAGTCCCGGACAGGGCTACAAACAGTACTCC. This sequence encodes CASSPGQGYKQYS.

With respect to this clonotype: With a much larger clone just one base away, this may be a read error. The genes are TRBV20-1 and TRBJ2-7; D is unresolved. Per the germline V gene, CDR1 is DFQATT and CDR2 is SNEGSKA (reference sequence). The V end lost 0 bases, the J end lost 12 bases, and 18 bases lay between the germline ends. This CDR3 comprises 13 residues. CDR3 protein: CSARDETSGGSYF. The CDR3 DNA reads as TGCAGTGCTAGAGATGAAACATCGGGCGGTTCGTACTTC.

As concerns this clonotype: A much larger clone lies one base from this, so it may be a read error. The genes are TRBV20-1 and TRBJ2-1, with TRBD2 matching over 8 bases. J was trimmed by 6 bases and V by 5 bases; bases with no gene match: 6. The V gene's germline CDR1 is DFQATT and CDR2 SNEGSKA (reference sequence). This CDR3 has 13 residues. CDR3 coding DNA: TGCAGTGCTGGTCATACTAGCGGCAATGAGCAGTTCTTC. Protein: CSAGHTSGNEQFF.

This clonotype was counted once. Germline and junction disagree at one end, which may indicate a read error. The V call is TRBV5-6, the J call TRBJ1-1; tentatively, D is TRBD1 (6 bases). CDR3 length: 14 amino acids. Germline V gene data show CDR1 as SGHDT and CDR2 as YYEEEE. In nucleotides, the CDR3 is TGTGTCAGCAGCCTTACGGGGGCTGCCACTGAAGCTTTCTTT. This codes for CVSSLTGAATEAFF.

Points on this clonotype: Its ends do not fully match the called genes, so a read error is possible. The chain carries TRBV28 and TRBJ2-7; the D is unclear. The CDR3 has 14 amino acids. Germline CDR1 and CDR2: MDHEN and SYDVKM. As DNA, the CDR3 is TGTACCAGTAGTCCTCCGTGGACCGAATACGAGCAGTACTTC. It yields the protein CTSSPPWTEYEQYF.

Concerning this clonotype: One junction end disagrees with the germline gene, perhaps due to a read error. The chain has TRBV6-6 and TRBJ1-1; unclear D gene. Germline CDR1 is MNHNY and CDR2 is SVGAGI (reference sequence). The CDR3 is 14 residues long. CDR3 in amino acids: CASSVGLLNSEAFF. The CDR3, as DNA: TGTGCAAGCTCTGTCGGATTATTGAACAGTGAAGCTTTCTTT.

Note on this clonotype: The junction differs from germline at one of its ends, possibly a read error. This chain uses TRBV6-6 with TRBJ2-7; 7 nucleotides align to TRBD1. This CDR3 is built from 14 residues. From germline, CDR1 is MNHNY and CDR2 SVGAGI (reference sequence). CDR3 nucleotides: TGTGCCAGCAGTTGCAACAGGGGTTCCTACGAGCAGCACTTC. It is translated as CASSCNRGSYEQHF.

A word on this clonotype: One end of the junction fails to match germline, which may point to a read error. V is TRBV6-1 and J is TRBJ1-2, with D perhaps matching TRBD1 (5 bases). The CDR3 is made up of 15 amino acids. Germline CDR1 MNHNS, CDR2 SASEGT. The CDR3: CASTSDRGGNYGYSF. CDR3 nucleotides: TGTGCCAGCACCTCCGATAGGGGAGGCAACTATGGCTACAGCTTC.

This chain links TRBV2 with TRBJ2-1, with TRBD2 identical over 7 bases. V lost 9 bases, J lost 2 bases, and 7 bases stayed unmatched. Germline V CDR1 and CDR2: SNHLY, FYNNEI. The length of the CDR3 is 14 residues. Written as DNA, the CDR3 is TGTGCCAGTACTTGGACTAGGGCCTACAATGAGCAGTTCTTC. Its protein product is CASTWTRAYNEQFF.

Concerning this clonotype itself: Because it lacks the conserved phenylalanine or tryptophan at the end, this CDR3 is likely a read error. This rearrangement joins TRBV28 to TRBJ1-2; no definite D call. CDR1 MDHEN and CDR2 SYDVKM come from the germline V gene. Between the trimmed V and J ends, which lost 6 bases and 8 bases, there was a span of 10 bases. The CDR3 runs 11 residues. CDR3 residues: CASRVSRGYTL. The CDR3 nucleotides are TGTGCCAGCAGAGTTTCGCGGGGCTACACCTTA.

Details on this clonotype: The junction differs from germline at one of its ends, possibly a read error. This rearrangement joins TRBV20-1 to TRBJ1-1; TRBD1 is a possible D gene (5 bases). This CDR3 contains 13 residues. Germline V gene data show CDR1 as DFQATT and CDR2 as SNEGSKA (reference sequence). CDR3 sequence (DNA): TGCGGTGCCAGCCCCAGGGTAGGTACTGAAGCTTCCTTT. Its translation is CGASPRVGTEASF.

For this clonotype: The junction and the germline gene differ at one end; a read error may be behind it. DNA of the CDR3: TGCGCCAGCAAAGGGGTCATCACCTGCAATGAGCAATTCTTC. Translated: CASKGVITCNEQFF. The rearrangement uses TRBV10-2 and TRBJ2-1; D is possibly TRBD1 (5 bases). Germline CDR1 WSHSY, CDR2 SAAADI. The CDR3 contains 14 residues.

This chain connects TRBV28 to TRBJ2-7; D is possibly TRBD2 (7 bases). Trimming pared 8 bases from V and 5 bases from J, leaving 25 bases between. The CDR3 has 16 residues. Germline CDR1 is MDHEN and CDR2 is SYDVKM. The CDR3 DNA follows: TGTGCCAGCCCCCCGGCGGGGGCTGGGTGGCGGGACGAGCAGTACTTC. It specifies CASPPAGAGWRDEQYF.

In regard to this clonotype: A read error may produce the germline difference seen at one junction end. The chain recombines TRBV4-1 with TRBJ1-1, with D possibly being TRBD1 (5 bases). This CDR3 has 14 amino acids. Germline assignment: CDR1 MGHRA and CDR2 YSYEKL. The CDR3 loop reads CASSQDSMNTEVFF. The CDR3 DNA is TGCGCTAGCAGCCAAGACAGTATGAACACTGAAGTTTTCTTT.

Note on this clonotype: Germline and junction disagree at one end, which may indicate a read error. The V call is TRBV29-1, the J call TRBJ1-2, with unresolved D. The CDR3 contains 17 residues. Germline CDR1 and CDR2: SQVTM and ANQGSEA. The CDR3 sequence is CSVEEYVKGHINYDYTF. The CDR3 nucleotides read TGCAGCGTTGAAGAGTACGTCAAGGGCCATATTAACTATGACTACACCTTC.

A word on this clonotype: Its ends do not fully match the called genes, so a read error is possible. The gene calls are TRBV11-2 and TRBJ2-7, with 7 bases identical to TRBD1. Germline CDR1 reads SGHAT; CDR2 reads FQNNGV. The CDR3 sequence is 14 residues long. CDR3 bases: TGTGGCATCAGCCTAGGACAGGTCTTATACGAGCAGTATTTC. This translates into CGISLGQVLYEQYF. The full variable domain, its missing parts supplied by reference TRBV11-2 and TRBJ2-7, is EAGVAQSPRYKIIEKRQSVAFWCNPISGHATLYWYQQILGQGPKLLIQFQNNGVVDDSQLPKDRFSAERLKGVDSTLKIQPAKLEDSAVYLCGISLGQVLYEQYFGPGTRLTVT.

Regarding this clonotype: At one end the junction does not follow the germline gene, possibly because of a read error. The CDR3 reads CSVVWGRSLLHF. The CDR3 DNA sequence: TGTAGCGTTGTGTGGGGTCGGTCACTCCTCCACTTT. This chain links TRBV29-1 with TRBJ1-6, with D unresolved. The CDR3 covers 12 residues. Germline loops: CDR1 SQVTM, CDR2 ANQGSEA.

A remark on this clonotype: An end of the junction does not agree with germline; a read error may underlie this. This chain links TRBV20-1 with TRBJ2-2, with TRBD2 identical over 7 bases. CDR3 size: 15 residues. The V gene's germline CDR1 is DFQATT and CDR2 SNEGSKA (reference sequence). CDR3 nucleotide sequence: TGCAGTGCTAAAGATTCAGGCCGGGAGGCCGGGAAGCTATTTTTT. Translation gives CSAKDSGREAGKLFF.

This clonotype has ten or more counts. The V and J genes are TRBV29-1 and TRBJ1-5; tentatively, D is TRBD1 (6 bases). Trimming took 0 bases from V and 7 from J, leaving 10 bases between them. The CDR3 has 13 amino acids. Germline V gene lookup returns CDR1 SQVTM and CDR2 ANQGSEA. CDR3 bases: TGCAGCGTTGAAGAACAGGGAGGGCAGCCCCAGCATTTT. Translating it yields CSVEEQGGQPQHF.

Remarks on this clonotype: This likely comes from a read error, as the CDR3 has no conserved phenylalanine or tryptophan at its end. This chain joins TRBV10-1 and TRBJ1-1; D not certain. Germline loops: CDR1 WNHNN, CDR2 SYGVQD (reference sequence). The CDR3 sequence is 14 residues long. The CDR3: CASSESRVNTKAFS. CDR3 coding DNA: TGCGCCAGCAGTGAGTCGCGGGTTAACACTAAAGCTTTCTCT.

This clonotype appeared a single time. Likely a read error: the CDR3 ends without its conserved phenylalanine or tryptophan. V and J are TRBV6-2 or TRBV6-3 and TRBJ2-5, with 9 bases matching TRBD1. CDR3 size: 16 residues. Germline CDR1 is MNHEY and CDR2 is SVGEGT. The chain's CDR3 is CGSSPRGQGILETQYL. CDR3 coding DNA: TGTGGCAGCAGCCCCCGTGGACAGGGGATTCTGGAGACCCAGTACTTG.

This clonotype came up many times. In DNA, the CDR3 is TGTGCCAGCAAATTACAGGGACAGGCTCAAGAGACCCAGTACTTC. It is translated as CASKLQGQAQETQYF. The rearrangement uses TRBV13 and TRBJ2-5, with 8 positions matching TRBD1. V trimming: 7 bases; J trimming: 2 bases; junction bases outside the gene matches: 9. This CDR3 has 15 residues. Per germline, CDR1 PRHDT and CDR2 FYEKMQ (reference sequence).

Turning to this clonotype: The junction does not match germline at one end; this may be a read error. The V call is TRBV10-2, the J call TRBJ1-5; 9 bases match TRBD1. Looked up from germline, CDR1 is WSHSY and CDR2 is SAAADI. This CDR3 is 14 amino acids long. In DNA form, the CDR3 reads TGCGCCAGCAGCTGGGACAGGGAGGACCAGCCCCAACATTTT. Residues: CASSWDREDQPQHF.

The J gene is TRBJ2-2, the V gene TRBV7-9, with 10 positions matching TRBD1. Per the germline V gene, CDR1 is SEHNR and CDR2 is FQNEAQ (reference sequence). V trimming: 4 bases; J trimming: 14 bases; junction bases outside the gene matches: 13. The CDR3 has 15 amino acids. CDR3: CASSWATGGIGVLFF. In DNA form, the CDR3 reads TGTGCCAGCAGCTGGGCGACAGGGGGCATCGGGGTACTGTTTTTT.

This clonotype was detected ten times or more. Possible read error: a much larger clone is one base away. The CDR3 is CASSRGDYEQYF. CDR3 DNA sequence: TGTGCCAGCAGCCGGGGGGACTACGAGCAGTACTTC. The chain combines TRBV4-2 with TRBJ2-7; D is possibly TRBD2 (6 bases). The CDR3 totals 12 residues. The V gene's germline CDR1 is LGHNA and CDR2 YNFKEQ. The germline V and J ends were trimmed by 4 bases and 3 bases, with 7 bases remaining between them.

Note on this clonotype: This may arise from a read error, as a much more abundant clone is one base away. The V gene is TRBV28, the J gene TRBJ2-1, with D maybe TRBD1 (5 bases). Germline CDR1 reads MDHEN; CDR2 reads SYDVKM. CDR3 size: 13 residues. CDR3 protein: CASSFRQYNELFF. CDR3 bases: TGTGCCAGCAGTTTCCGACAGTACAATGAGCTGTTCTTC. Filled out from reference TRBV28 and TRBJ2-1, the complete variable domain reads DVKVTQSSRYLVKRTGEKVFLECVQDMDHENMFWYRQDPGLGLRLIYFSYDVKMKEKGDIPEGYSVSREKKERFSLILESASTNQTSMYLCASSFRQYNELFFGPGTRLTVL.

As concerns this clonotype: A junction end diverges from the germline sequence, so it may reflect a read error. The chain is built from TRBV4-2 and TRBJ2-7; D might be TRBD1 or TRBD2, each matching 5 bases. CDR3 length equals 12 residues. CDR1 and CDR2 (germline): LGHNA, YNFKEQ. The CDR3 DNA follows: TGTGCCAGGAGCCAGGGATGTAGCGTGCAGTACTTC. Protein: CARSQGCSVQYF.

Comment on this clonotype: With a much larger clone just one base away, this may be a read error. The chain joins TRBV30 to TRBJ2-7; TRBD1 or TRBD2 may be the D gene (5 bases each). Germline CDR1 is GTSNPN and CDR2 is SVGIG (reference sequence). This CDR3 contains 15 residues. Trimming took off 0 bases at V and 6 bases at J, with 18 bases between the two ends. CDR3 region: CAWSVDGWLRGEQYF. CDR3 sequence (DNA): TGTGCCTGGAGTGTAGACGGGTGGTTGAGGGGCGAGCAGTACTTC.

The V gene is TRBV5-1, the J gene TRBJ1-2; maybe TRBD1 (5 bases). The V end lost 4 bases, the J end lost 4 bases, and 14 bases lay between the germline ends. The length of the CDR3 is 14 residues. Germline V gene data show CDR1 as SGHRS and CDR2 as YFSETQ. Here the CDR3 DNA reads TGCGCCAGCAGCGGCGGGACCGCGAGCTATGGCTACACCTTC. It codes for CASSGGTASYGYTF.

To note about this clonotype: Sequence at one end of the junction differs from germline and may be a read error. The chain combines TRBV6-1 with TRBJ1-2; no definite D call. The CDR3 spans 14 residues. Germline-derived CDR1 and CDR2 are MNHNS and SASEGT. The CDR3 reads CARSADGSQYGYTF. The CDR3 DNA reads as TGTGCCAGAAGTGCGGACGGAAGCCAGTATGGCTACACGTTC.

This clonotype was recorded at least ten times. The V and J genes are TRBV7-2 and TRBJ1-1, with D possibly matching TRBD1 (6 bases). The CDR3 sequence is 15 residues long. Trimming cost V 5 bases and J 1 base, with 14 bases left between them. Germline loops: CDR1 SGHTA, CDR2 FQGNSA. CDR3 protein: CASSPRWTANTEAFF. Here the CDR3 DNA reads TGTGCCAGCAGCCCCCGCTGGACAGCGAACACTGAAGCTTTCTTT.

Remarks on this clonotype: One end of the junction fails to match germline, which may point to a read error. The chain is built from TRBV12-3 or TRBV12-4 and TRBJ1-2; no clear D. The CDR3 is 15 amino acids. CDR3 in DNA: TGTGCCAGCAGTGCCCGGGATAGGGATAGCTATAGCTACACCTTC. Protein: CASSARDRDSYSYTF.